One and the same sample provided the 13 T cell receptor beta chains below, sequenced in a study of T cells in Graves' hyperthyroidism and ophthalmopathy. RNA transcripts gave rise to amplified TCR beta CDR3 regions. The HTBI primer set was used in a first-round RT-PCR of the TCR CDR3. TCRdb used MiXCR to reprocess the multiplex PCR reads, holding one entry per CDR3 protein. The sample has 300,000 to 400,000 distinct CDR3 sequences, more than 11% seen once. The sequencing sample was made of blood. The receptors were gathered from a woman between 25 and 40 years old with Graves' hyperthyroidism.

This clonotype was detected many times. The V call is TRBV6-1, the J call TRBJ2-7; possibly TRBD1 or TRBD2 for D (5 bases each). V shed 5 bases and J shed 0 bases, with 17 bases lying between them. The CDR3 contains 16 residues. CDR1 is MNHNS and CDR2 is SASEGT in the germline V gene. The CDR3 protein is CASSSASWGSSYEQYF. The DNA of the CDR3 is TGTGCCAGCAGTTCCGCCTCCTGGGGGAGCTCCTACGAGCAGTACTTC.

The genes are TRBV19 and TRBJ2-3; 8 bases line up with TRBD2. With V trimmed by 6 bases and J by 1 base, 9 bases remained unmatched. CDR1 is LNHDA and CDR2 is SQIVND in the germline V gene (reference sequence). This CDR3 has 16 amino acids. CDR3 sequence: CASSPGASGRTDTQYF. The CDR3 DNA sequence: TGTGCCAGTAGCCCGGGGGCTAGCGGGCGCACAGATACGCAGTATTTT.

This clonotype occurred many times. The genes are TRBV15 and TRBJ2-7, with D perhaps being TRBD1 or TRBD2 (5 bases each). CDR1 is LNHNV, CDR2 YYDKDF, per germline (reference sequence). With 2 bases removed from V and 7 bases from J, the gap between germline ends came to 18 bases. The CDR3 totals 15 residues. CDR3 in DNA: TGTGCCACCAGCAGACCGAGGGACCCTCACTGGGAGCAGTACTTC. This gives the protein CATSRPRDPHWEQYF.

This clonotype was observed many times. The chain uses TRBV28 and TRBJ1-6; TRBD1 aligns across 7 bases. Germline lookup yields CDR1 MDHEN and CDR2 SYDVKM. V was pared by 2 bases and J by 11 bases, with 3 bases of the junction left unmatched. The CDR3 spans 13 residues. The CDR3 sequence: CASSLNRGTPLHF. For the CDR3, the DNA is TGTGCCAGCAGTTTAAACAGGGGTACACCCCTCCACTTT.

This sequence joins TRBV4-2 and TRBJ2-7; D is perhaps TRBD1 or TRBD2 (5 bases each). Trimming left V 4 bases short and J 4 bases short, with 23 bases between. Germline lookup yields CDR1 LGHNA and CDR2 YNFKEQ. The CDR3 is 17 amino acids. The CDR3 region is CASSRTSSGAILYEQYF. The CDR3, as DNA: TGTGCCAGCAGCCGAACCAGTTCCGGGGCGATCCTTTACGAGCAGTACTTC.

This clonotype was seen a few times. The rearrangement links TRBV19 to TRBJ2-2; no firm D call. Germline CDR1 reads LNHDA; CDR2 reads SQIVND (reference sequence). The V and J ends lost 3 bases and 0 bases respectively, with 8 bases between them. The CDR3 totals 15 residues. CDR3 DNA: TGTGCCAGTAGTATCGGTCGAGCGAACACCGGGGAGCTGTTTTTT. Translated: CASSIGRANTGELFF.

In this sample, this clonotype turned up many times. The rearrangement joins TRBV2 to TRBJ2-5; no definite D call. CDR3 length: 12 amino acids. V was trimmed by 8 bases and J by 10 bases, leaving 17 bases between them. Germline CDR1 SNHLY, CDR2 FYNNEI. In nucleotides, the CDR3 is TGTGCCAGCTTCCCCGGTACCACGTACCAGTACTTC. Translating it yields CASFPGTTYQYF. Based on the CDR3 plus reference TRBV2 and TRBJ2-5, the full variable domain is EPEVTQTPSHQVTQMGQEVILRCVPISNHLYFYWYRQILGQKVEFLVSFYNNEISEKSEIFDDQFSVERPDGSNFTLKIRSTKLEDSAMYFCASFPGTTYQYFGPGTRLLVL.

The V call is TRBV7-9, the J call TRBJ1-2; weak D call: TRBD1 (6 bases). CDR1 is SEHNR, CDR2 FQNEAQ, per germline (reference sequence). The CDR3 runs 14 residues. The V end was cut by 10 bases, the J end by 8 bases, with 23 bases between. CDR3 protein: CATRPDLAGGGYTF. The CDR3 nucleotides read TGTGCCACCCGTCCAGACCTGGCTGGGGGCGGCTACACCTTC.

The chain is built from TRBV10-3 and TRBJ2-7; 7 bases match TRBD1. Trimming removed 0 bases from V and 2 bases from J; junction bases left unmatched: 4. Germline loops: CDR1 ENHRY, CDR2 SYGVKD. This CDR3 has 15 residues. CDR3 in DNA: TGTGCCATCAGTGAGTCGGGACAGTTCACCTACGAGCAGTACTTC. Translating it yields CAISESGQFTYEQYF.

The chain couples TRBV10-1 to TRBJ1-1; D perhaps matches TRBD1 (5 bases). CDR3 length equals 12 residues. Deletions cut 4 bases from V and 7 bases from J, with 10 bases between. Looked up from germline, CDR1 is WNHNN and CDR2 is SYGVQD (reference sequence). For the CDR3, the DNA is TGCGCCAGCAGTGCATGGGACGGTGAAGCTTTCTTT. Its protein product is CASSAWDGEAFF.

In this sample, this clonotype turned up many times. In DNA, the CDR3 is TGTGCCAGCACCGAAGGGGGGGCAGAGCAGTACTTC. Translation gives CASTEGGAEQYF. The chain has TRBV6-1 and TRBJ2-7, with D possibly TRBD2 on 7 matching bases. Deletions cut 7 bases from V and 7 bases from J, with 14 bases between. Germline CDR1 is MNHNS and CDR2 is SASEGT. The CDR3 totals 12 residues.

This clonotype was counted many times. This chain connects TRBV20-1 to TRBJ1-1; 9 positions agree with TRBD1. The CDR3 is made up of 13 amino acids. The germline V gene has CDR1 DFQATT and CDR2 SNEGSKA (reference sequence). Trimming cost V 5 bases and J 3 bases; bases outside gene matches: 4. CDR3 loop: CSAQQGADTEAFF. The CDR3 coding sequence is TGCAGTGCTCAACAGGGGGCGGACACTGAAGCTTTCTTT.

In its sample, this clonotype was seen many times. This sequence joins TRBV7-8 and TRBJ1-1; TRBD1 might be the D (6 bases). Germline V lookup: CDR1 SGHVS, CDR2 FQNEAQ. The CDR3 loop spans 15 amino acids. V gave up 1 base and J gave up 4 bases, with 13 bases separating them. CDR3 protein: CASSLVRGRITEAFF. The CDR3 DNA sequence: TGTGCCAGCAGCTTAGTCAGGGGTCGGATCACTGAAGCTTTCTTT.